The T cell receptor beta chain under discussion was sequenced for a study of CD8+ T cells in alopecia areata. Germline V gene sequence: CDR1 SGHRS, CDR2 YFSETQ. This CDR3 is 12 amino acids long. The V end lost 2 bases, the J end lost 2 bases, and 3 bases lay between the germline ends. General study findings and limits: Shared TCR sequences were less clear between patients than in mice, possibly partly from HLA diversity. Alopecia totalis/universalis scalp especially showed more expanded CD8+ clones than normal scalp.

The study team obtained lesional scalp punch biopsies and peripheral blood from alopecia areata patients. It was cDNA, reverse transcribed from extracted RNA, that served as the sequencing template. Assay used: immunoSEQ multiplex PCR; TCRdb lists only in-frame clones, some missing. The data hold 90,000 to 120,000 clones, with about 60% observed a single time. In this sample, this clone turned up a few times. Its antigen is not identified. Sequenced: NKG2D-low CD8+ T cells sorted from blood. The sequence was obtained from a human donor with alopecia areata. This chain joins TRBV5-1 and TRBJ2-3; D unresolved. Written as DNA, the CDR3 is TGCGCCAGCAGCTTCCCCACAGATACGCAGTATTTT. Amino acid sequence: CASSFPTDTQYF.